A selection of T cell receptor beta chains follows, all from one sample in a study of beta chain features in type 1 diabetes. Some clones are missing from TCRdb's copy, which holds only in-frame ones; the method was immunoSEQ multiplex PCR. The table lists roughly 300,000 clones, roughly an eighth of them singletons. Sequenced material: naive CD4+ T cells from blood. The origin of the receptors is a man under 40 with type 1 diabetes. Each CDR3 is given with its conserved first and last residue. A D gene is named only where the DNA matches it firmly. Expanded clones are given a class, and other clones once, few, many or no size at all.

abundance: .; j_gene: TRBJ2-1; d_gene: TRBD2; v_gene: TRBV19; CDR3aa: CASSSKAGVQGEQFF; CDR3nt: TGTGCCAGTAGCTCAAAGGCGGGAGTTCAAGGTGAGCAGTTCTTC
abundance: .; j_gene: TRBJ1-3; d_gene: TRBD1; v_gene: TRBV29-1; CDR3aa: CSVDPGQGDTIYF; CDR3nt: TGCAGCGTCGATCCGGGACAGGGAGACACCATATATTTT
abundance: few; j_gene: TRBJ2-7; d_gene: .; v_gene: TRBV28; CDR3aa: CASTNLRGFYEQYF; CDR3nt: TGTGCCAGCACCAACCTTCGGGGTTTCTACGAGCAGTACTTC
abundance: few; j_gene: TRBJ2-1; d_gene: .; v_gene: TRBV29-1; CDR3aa: CSVAGTGGDSDNEQFF; CDR3nt: TGCAGCGTTGCTGGTACAGGGGGGGACAGCGACAATGAGCAGTTCTTC
abundance: few; j_gene: TRBJ2-7; d_gene: .; v_gene: TRBV6-1; CDR3aa: CASSGQGFGSYEQYF; CDR3nt: TGTGCCAGCAGCGGCCAGGGATTCGGCTCCTACGAGCAGTACTTC
abundance: .; j_gene: TRBJ2-7; d_gene: .; v_gene: TRBV5-1; CDR3aa: CASSLTGNEQYF; CDR3nt: TGCGCCAGCAGCTTAACCGGGAACGAGCAGTACTTC
abundance: .; j_gene: TRBJ2-7; d_gene: TRBD1; v_gene: TRBV7-9; CDR3aa: CASSLAPRGNYEQYF; CDR3nt: TGTGCCAGCAGCTTAGCCCCCAGGGGGAACTACGAGCAGTACTTC
abundance: few; j_gene: TRBJ2-3; d_gene: .; v_gene: TRBV27; CDR3aa: CASSSTDRQDTQYF; CDR3nt: TGTGCCAGCAGTTCGACCGACAGGCAAGATACGCAGTATTTT
abundance: .; j_gene: TRBJ2-7; d_gene: .; v_gene: TRBV28; CDR3aa: CASSPGLLYEQYF; CDR3nt: TGTGCCAGCAGCCCGGGACTCCTCTACGAGCAGTACTTC
abundance: .; j_gene: TRBJ2-1; d_gene: TRBD2; v_gene: TRBV5-1; CDR3aa: CASSSGTSTEQFF; CDR3nt: TGCGCCAGCAGCTCCGGGACTAGCACTGAGCAGTTCTTC
abundance: .; j_gene: TRBJ1-5; d_gene: .; v_gene: TRBV19; CDR3aa: CASSIVPTQPQHF; CDR3nt: TGTGCCAGTAGTATAGTCCCTACTCAGCCCCAGCATTTT
abundance: .; j_gene: TRBJ1-1; d_gene: .; v_gene: TRBV19; CDR3aa: CASSIRGLMNTEAFF; CDR3nt: TGTGCCAGTAGTATACGCGGGCTCATGAACACTGAAGCTTTCTTT
abundance: few; j_gene: TRBJ2-1; d_gene: .; v_gene: TRBV7-3; CDR3aa: CASAPSKTNQPGFF; CDR3nt: TGTGCCAGTGCCCCTAGCAAAACCAACCAACCAGGGTTCTTC
abundance: few; j_gene: TRBJ2-1; d_gene: .; v_gene: TRBV11-2; CDR3aa: CASSPSASDEQFF; CDR3nt: TGTGCCAGCAGCCCGAGTGCGTCTGATGAGCAGTTCTTC
abundance: .; j_gene: TRBJ1-2; d_gene: .; v_gene: TRBV7-9; CDR3aa: CASTEDTDYGYTF; CDR3nt: TGTGCCAGCACCGAGGACACCGACTATGGCTACACCTTC
abundance: few; j_gene: TRBJ1-4; d_gene: .; v_gene: TRBV28; CDR3aa: CASSLMGRLFF; CDR3nt: TGTGCCAGCAGTTTGATGGGGCGACTGTTTTTT
abundance: few; j_gene: TRBJ2-2; d_gene: .; v_gene: TRBV7-9; CDR3aa: CASSSVGQPGELFF; CDR3nt: TGTGCCAGCAGTTCGGTTGGACAACCCGGGGAGCTGTTTTTT
abundance: .; j_gene: TRBJ2-2; d_gene: TRBD1; v_gene: TRBV19; CDR3aa: CASTTGLDTGELFF; CDR3nt: TGTGCCAGTACGACAGGGTTGGACACCGGGGAGCTGTTTTTT
abundance: few; j_gene: TRBJ2-1; d_gene: TRBD1; v_gene: TRBV14; CDR3aa: CASSRQGASYNEQFF; CDR3nt: TGTGCCAGCAGCCGTCAGGGGGCTTCCTACAATGAGCAGTTCTTC
abundance: few; j_gene: TRBJ2-3; d_gene: TRBD1; v_gene: TRBV29-1; CDR3aa: CSVEGTGGFTDTQYF; CDR3nt: TGCAGCGTTGAAGGGACAGGGGGTTTCACAGATACGCAGTATTTT
abundance: .; j_gene: TRBJ2-5; d_gene: TRBD1; v_gene: TRBV7-9; CDR3aa: CASSRNTGEETQYF; CDR3nt: TGTGCCAGCAGCCGAAACACAGGGGAAGAGACCCAGTACTTC
abundance: .; j_gene: TRBJ1-5; d_gene: .; v_gene: TRBV2; CDR3aa: CASSRALGQPQHF; CDR3nt: TGTGCCAGCAGTCGCGCCCTCGGTCAGCCCCAGCATTTT
abundance: .; j_gene: TRBJ2-7; d_gene: TRBD2; v_gene: TRBV29-1; CDR3aa: CSVVGLAVNHEQYF; CDR3nt: TGCAGCGTTGTTGGCCTAGCGGTAAACCACGAGCAGTACTTC
abundance: few; j_gene: TRBJ2-2; d_gene: .; v_gene: TRBV19; CDR3aa: CASSIRPQGNTGELFF; CDR3nt: TGTGCCAGTAGTATTAGGCCACAGGGGAACACCGGGGAGCTGTTTTTT
abundance: .; j_gene: TRBJ2-5; d_gene: .; v_gene: TRBV19; CDR3aa: CASSRAGRTSQETQYF; CDR3nt: TGTGCCAGTAGTAGAGCCGGGCGGACTTCGCAAGAGACCCAGTACTTC
abundance: .; j_gene: TRBJ1-5; d_gene: .; v_gene: TRBV9; CDR3aa: CASSAQGPLGNQPQHF; CDR3nt: TGTGCCAGCAGCGCACAGGGCCCCCTTGGCAATCAGCCCCAGCATTTT
abundance: .; j_gene: TRBJ2-6; d_gene: TRBD2; v_gene: TRBV19; CDR3aa: CASSLGGGGANVLTF; CDR3nt: TGTGCCAGTAGTTTGGGGGGGGGAGGGGCCAACGTCCTGACTTTC
abundance: few; j_gene: TRBJ2-7; d_gene: TRBD2; v_gene: TRBV9; CDR3aa: CASSVAGGPYEQYF; CDR3nt: TGTGCCAGCAGCGTAGCGGGAGGGCCCTACGAGCAGTACTTC
abundance: .; j_gene: TRBJ2-3; d_gene: .; v_gene: TRBV5-6; CDR3aa: CASSARTRGYGTQYF; CDR3nt: TGTGCCAGCAGCGCCCGGACTCGGGGGTATGGTACGCAGTATTTT
abundance: .; j_gene: TRBJ2-2; d_gene: .; v_gene: TRBV7-9; CDR3aa: CASSPPSNTGELFF; CDR3nt: TGTGCCAGCAGCCCCCCGTCGAACACCGGGGAGCTGTTTTTT
abundance: few; j_gene: TRBJ2-7; d_gene: .; v_gene: TRBV5-1; CDR3aa: CASSLVGGSTYEQYF; CDR3nt: TGCGCCAGCAGCTTGGTCGGCGGATCCACCTACGAGCAGTACTTC
abundance: .; j_gene: TRBJ1-2; d_gene: .; v_gene: TRBV18; CDR3aa: CASSPPTGYGYTF; CDR3nt: TGTGCCAGCTCACCACCGACGGGCTATGGCTACACCTTC
abundance: .; j_gene: TRBJ2-7; d_gene: .; v_gene: TRBV29-1; CDR3aa: CSATSTPSYEQYF; CDR3nt: TGCAGCGCCACGAGCACCCCTTCCTACGAGCAGTACTTC
abundance: few; j_gene: TRBJ2-1; d_gene: .; v_gene: TRBV19; CDR3aa: CASSIWEPQGFSEQFF; CDR3nt: TGTGCCAGTAGTATATGGGAACCACAGGGTTTTAGTGAGCAGTTCTTC
abundance: few; j_gene: TRBJ2-1; d_gene: .; v_gene: TRBV25-1; CDR3aa: CASSESHRSYNEQFF; CDR3nt: TGTGCCAGCAGTGAATCTCACAGATCCTACAATGAGCAGTTCTTC
abundance: .; j_gene: TRBJ2-3; d_gene: TRBD1; v_gene: TRBV5-4; CDR3aa: CASSQGTEVSTDTQYF; CDR3nt: TGTGCCAGCAGCCAGGGGACAGAAGTAAGCACAGATACGCAGTATTTT
abundance: .; j_gene: TRBJ1-1; d_gene: .; v_gene: TRBV6-5; CDR3aa: CASSYSILLPTEAFF; CDR3nt: TGTGCCAGCAGTTACTCGATATTACTTCCGACTGAAGCTTTCTTT
abundance: few; j_gene: TRBJ2-7; d_gene: .; v_gene: TRBV18; CDR3aa: CASSPNRENYEQYF; CDR3nt: TGTGCCAGCTCACCCAACAGGGAGAACTACGAGCAGTACTTC
abundance: few; j_gene: TRBJ2-4; d_gene: TRBD2; v_gene: TRBV5-1; CDR3aa: CASSTSTSGAVKNIQYF; CDR3nt: TGCGCCAGCAGCACGTCGACTAGCGGGGCCGTCAAAAACATTCAGTACTTC
abundance: few; j_gene: TRBJ2-2; d_gene: TRBD1; v_gene: TRBV14; CDR3aa: CASSSRTGWNTGELFF; CDR3nt: TGTGCCAGCAGCTCTCGGACAGGGTGGAACACCGGGGAGCTGTTTTTT
abundance: few; j_gene: TRBJ2-5; d_gene: TRBD1; v_gene: TRBV7-8; CDR3aa: CASSLMGTGVETQYF; CDR3nt: TGTGCCAGCAGCTTAATGGGGACAGGGGTGGAGACCCAGTACTTC
abundance: .; j_gene: TRBJ2-7; d_gene: .; v_gene: TRBV7-2; CDR3aa: CASRGASNTYEQYF; CDR3nt: TGTGCCAGCAGGGGAGCTTCGAATACCTACGAGCAGTACTTC
abundance: .; j_gene: TRBJ1-2; d_gene: TRBD1; v_gene: TRBV5-4; CDR3aa: CASSLADREGYGYTF; CDR3nt: TGTGCCAGCAGCTTGGCGGACAGGGAGGGCTATGGCTACACCTTC
abundance: few; j_gene: TRBJ2-3; d_gene: TRBD2; v_gene: TRBV11-2; CDR3aa: CASSPLAGGGTDTQYF; CDR3nt: TGTGCCAGCAGTCCGCTAGCGGGAGGGGGCACAGATACGCAGTATTTT
abundance: .; j_gene: TRBJ2-1; d_gene: .; v_gene: TRBV28; CDR3aa: CASSSGTYNEQFF; CDR3nt: TGTGCCAGCAGTTCCGGGACCTACAATGAGCAGTTCTTC
abundance: .; j_gene: TRBJ2-6; d_gene: TRBD1; v_gene: TRBV5-1; CDR3aa: CASSSGQAGANVLTF; CDR3nt: TGCGCCAGCAGCTCCGGACAGGCTGGGGCCAACGTCCTGACTTTC
abundance: many; j_gene: TRBJ2-5; d_gene: .; v_gene: TRBV4-3; CDR3aa: CASSQDQHTETQYF; CDR3nt: TGCGCCAGCAGCCAAGATCAACACACGGAGACCCAGTACTTC
abundance: few; j_gene: TRBJ2-7; d_gene: TRBD2; v_gene: TRBV28; CDR3aa: CASSLTSGTPNEQYF; CDR3nt: TGTGCCAGCAGTTTGACTAGCGGGACACCTAACGAGCAGTACTTC
abundance: few; j_gene: TRBJ2-5; d_gene: .; v_gene: TRBV10-3; CDR3aa: CAISEGDKKTQYF; CDR3nt: TGTGCCATCAGTGAGGGGGACAAAAAGACCCAGTACTTC
abundance: .; j_gene: TRBJ2-6; d_gene: .; v_gene: TRBV5-1; CDR3aa: CASSFREYSGANVLTF; CDR3nt: TGCGCCAGCAGCTTTCGGGAGTACTCTGGGGCCAACGTCCTGACTTTC